This T cell receptor beta chain was sequenced during a study of technical replicates of blood from a handful of donors. This CDR3 comprises 16 residues. V was trimmed by 0 bases and J by 0 bases, leaving 12 bases between them. The germline CDR1 and CDR2 sequences are SGDLS and YYNGEE. Some clones are missing from TCRdb's copy, which holds only in-frame ones; the method was immunoSEQ multiplex PCR. The data show 75,000 to 100,000 clones, about 95% seen once. Sequenced: T cells isolated from PBMCs. This sequence was found in a human donor in good health. The chain employs TRBV9 and TRBJ2-5, with D tentatively TRBD2 (6 bases). The CDR3 DNA reads as TGTGCCAGCAGCGTAGGGGGGACTGGGTACCAAGAGACCCAGTACTTC. Translated, it gives CASSVGGTGYQETQYF.